Listed below are T cell receptor beta chains from one sample, sequenced in a study of radiotherapy plus CTLA-4 blockade in lung cancer. The assay was immunoSEQ multiplex PCR, and TCRdb's table has in-frame clones only and misses some. The sample holds 15,000 to 20,000 clones, around 88% seen once. Sequencing was performed on peripheral blood, taken from a patient treated with radiotherapy plus ipilimumab. The source of these receptors is a human donor with non-small cell lung cancer whose response to radiotherapy plus ipilimumab could not be evaluated. Both conserved end residues are part of each CDR3. The order of the fields is D gene, J gene, V gene, clone size, CDR3 DNA, CDR3 protein. D genes are given only for firm matches. The listing skips clone size in some rows; elsewhere it reads once, few, many or a size class.

NA	TRBJ2-7	TRBV2	once	TGTGCCAGCAGTTACAGATTTCCGTACTTC	CASSYRFPYF
NA	TRBJ1-2	TRBV5-5	few	TGTGCCAGCAGCTTGGACAGGCAGGGAGGCTACACCTTC	CASSLDRQGGYTF
NA	TRBJ2-7	TRBV4-2	NA	TGTGCCAGCAGCCAAGGGACAGCCTCCTACGAGCAGTACTTC	CASSQGTASYEQYF
NA	TRBJ2-7	TRBV5-6	NA	TGTGCCAGCAGCTCCCCCCCCAGGACATACGAGCAGTACTTC	CASSSPPRTYEQYF
TRBD1	TRBJ2-3	TRBV11-3	NA	TGTGCCAGCAGCCCGGGGACAGGGGGATGGGCCACAGATACGCAGTATTTT	CASSPGTGGWATDTQYF
NA	TRBJ1-2	TRBV7-9	NA	TGTGCCAGCAGCCCCTTTTACCTCGAGGAGCAACGCTACACCTTC	CASSPFYLEEQRYTF
TRBD2	TRBJ2-7	TRBV5-1	NA	TGCGCCAGCAGCCTCGGGGGGACCTACGAGCAGTACTTC	CASSLGGTYEQYF
NA	TRBJ2-7	TRBV5-1	NA	TGCGCCAGCAGCTTGGGGGCGGGCGAGCAGTACTTC	CASSLGAGEQYF
NA	TRBJ1-5	TRBV5-1	NA	TGCGCCAGCAGCTTGGACGGGAGAGAAGCCCAGCCCCAGCATTTT	CASSLDGREAQPQHF
TRBD1	TRBJ2-2	TRBV11-2	NA	TGTGCCAGCAGCGACCCCACACAGGGGGCAGGGGCCGGGGAGCTGTTTTTT	CASSDPTQGAGAGELFF
TRBD2	TRBJ2-5	TRBV7-2	NA	TGTGCCAGCAGCTTAGGGCTAGCGGAAGAGACCCAGTACTTC	CASSLGLAEETQYF
TRBD2	TRBJ2-1	TRBV7-8	NA	TGTGCCAGCAGCTTAGCGCGTAGACTAGCGGGAGCCGAGAATGAGCAGTTCTTC	CASSLARRLAGAENEQFF
NA	TRBJ1-2	TRBV28	NA	TGTGCCAGCAGTTTACCTATCGCGAACTATGGCTACACCTTC	CASSLPIANYGYTF
TRBD2	TRBJ2-1	TRBV5-4	NA	TGTGCCAGCAGTTCCGGGACTAGCGGGGTTAATGAGCAGTTCTTC	CASSSGTSGVNEQFF
TRBD2	TRBJ2-4	TRBV2	NA	TGTGCCAGCAGTTTTGGCGGGGGGCAAGAAAACATTCAGTACTTC	CASSFGGGQENIQYF
TRBD2	TRBJ2-5	TRBV18	NA	TGTGCCAGCTCACCACCGTCTAGCGGGGAAGAGACCCAGTACTTC	CASSPPSSGEETQYF
NA	TRBJ1-1	TRBV27	NA	TGTGCCAGCAGTTTCGCCCCCGAGACGACAGGAGCAGCTTTCTTT	CASSFAPETTGAAFF
TRBD1	TRBJ1-2	TRBV19	NA	TGTGCCAGCGGGGACAGAAAAACCTTC	CASGDRKTF
NA	TRBJ1-1	TRBV6-5	NA	TGTGCCAGCAGCCCCCGAATCCCCAGGAACACTGAAGCTTTCTTT	CASSPRIPRNTEAFF
NA	TRBJ2-5	TRBV7-7	NA	TGTGCTAGCAGCCCCAGGGGCGGGACAGAAGAGACCCAGTACTTC	CASSPRGGTEETQYF
TRBD2	TRBJ2-7	TRBV7-2	NA	TGTGCCAGCAGCTTAACATCCGGGACTAGCTCCGAGCAGTACTTC	CASSLTSGTSSEQYF
NA	TRBJ2-7	TRBV9	NA	TGTGCCAGCAGCCCCCGCCCGGTTGGAGGGTACGAGCAGTACTTC	CASSPRPVGGYEQYF
NA	TRBJ2-7	TRBV18	NA	TGTGCCAGCTCACCACCGAACGCAGGAGGCGAGCAGTACTTC	CASSPPNAGGEQYF
NA	TRBJ2-7	TRBV25-1	NA	TGTGCCAGCAGTGATTACAGGGGGGGCAACGAGCAGTACTTC	CASSDYRGGNEQYF
TRBD2	TRBJ2-1	TRBV29-1	NA	TGCAGCGTTTCCAAACATGCCGGGACTAGCGGGCTCAATGAGCAGTTCTTC	CSVSKHAGTSGLNEQFF
TRBD1	TRBJ1-2	TRBV28	NA	TGTGCCAGCGAGACAGGGCTAGGATATGGCTACACCTTC	CASETGLGYGYTF
NA	TRBJ2-2	TRBV6-6	NA	TGTGCCAGCATGGGGGGGCTGAAGTCCGGGGAGCTGTTTTTT	CASMGGLKSGELFF
NA	TRBJ1-1	TRBV7-9	NA	TGTGCCAGCCTACAGGGTCGGACTGAAGCTTTCTTT	CASLQGRTEAFF